This record looks at one T cell receptor beta chain sequence and its context. The sample is drawn from a study of T-cell memory formation after mild COVID-19. TCRdb fed the 5' RACE reads into MiXCR, producing one record per CDR3 protein. The data show 25,000 to 35,000 distinct CDR3 sequences, 9.5% to 15% seen once. The CDR3 loop spans 15 amino acids. The germline CDR1 and CDR2 sequences are MGHRA and YSYEKL. Between the trimmed V and J ends, which lost 3 bases and 7 bases, there was a span of 19 bases. Sequencing input: PBMCs or a T cell subset sorted from them (not recorded which). The sequence came from an adult woman who had mild COVID-19 (a few samples of this study predate the infection). Cell type and time point are not known. The rearrangement uses TRBV4-1 and TRBJ2-7; D is possibly TRBD1 (5 bases). CDR3 coding DNA: TGCGCCAGCAGCCATCCCCACGGGTCCAGGGATGAGCAGTACTTC. It codes for CASSHPHGSRDEQYF.